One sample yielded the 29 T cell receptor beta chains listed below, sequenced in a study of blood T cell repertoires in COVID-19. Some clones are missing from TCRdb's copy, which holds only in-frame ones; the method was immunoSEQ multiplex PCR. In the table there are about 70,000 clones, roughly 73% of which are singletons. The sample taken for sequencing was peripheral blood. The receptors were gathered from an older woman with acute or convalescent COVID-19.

The DNA of the CDR3 is TGCGCCAGCAGCCAAGATTTAATAGAGGAGGCTGAAGCTTTCTTT. Amino acids: CASSQDLIEEAEAFF. The chain combines TRBV4-3 with TRBJ1-1; D unresolved. V was trimmed by 0 bases and J by 6 bases, leaving 14 bases between them. The CDR3 is 15 residues long. CDR1 and CDR2 (germline): LGHNA, YSLEER.

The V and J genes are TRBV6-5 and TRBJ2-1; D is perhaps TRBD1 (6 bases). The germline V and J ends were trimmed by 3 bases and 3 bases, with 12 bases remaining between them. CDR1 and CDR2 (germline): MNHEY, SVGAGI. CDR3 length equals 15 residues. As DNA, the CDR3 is TGTGCCAGCAGTTATCTCTTAGGGGGCTACAATGAGCAGTTCTTC. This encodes CASSYLLGGYNEQFF.

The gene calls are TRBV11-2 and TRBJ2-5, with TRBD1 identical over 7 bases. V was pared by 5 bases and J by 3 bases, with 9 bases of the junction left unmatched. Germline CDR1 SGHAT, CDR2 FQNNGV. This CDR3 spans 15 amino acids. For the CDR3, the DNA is TGTGCCAGCAGCCGCCATACAGGGGCAGAAGAGACCCAGTACTTC. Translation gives CASSRHTGAEETQYF.

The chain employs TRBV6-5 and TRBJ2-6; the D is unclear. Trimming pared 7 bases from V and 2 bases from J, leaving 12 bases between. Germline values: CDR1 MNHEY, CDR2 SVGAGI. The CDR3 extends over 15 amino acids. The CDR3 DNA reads TGTGCCAGCAAGTACTCGGCTGCTGGGGCCAACGTCCTGACTTTC. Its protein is CASKYSAAGANVLTF.

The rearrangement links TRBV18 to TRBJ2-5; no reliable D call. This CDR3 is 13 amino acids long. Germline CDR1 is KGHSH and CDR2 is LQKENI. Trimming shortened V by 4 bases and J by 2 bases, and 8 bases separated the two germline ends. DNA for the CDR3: TGTGCCAGCTCACTGTTCAGTCAAGAGACCCAGTACTTC. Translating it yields CASSLFSQETQYF.

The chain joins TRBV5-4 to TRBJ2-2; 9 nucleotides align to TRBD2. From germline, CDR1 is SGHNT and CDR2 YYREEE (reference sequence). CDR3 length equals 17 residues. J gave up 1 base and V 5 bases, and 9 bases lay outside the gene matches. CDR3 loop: CASRARARGGNTGELFF. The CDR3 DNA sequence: TGTGCCAGCAGGGCGCGAGCGCGGGGGGGGAACACCGGGGAGCTGTTTTTT.

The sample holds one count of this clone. The CDR3 sequence is CASSLLGQVPGLLYEQYF. CDR3 sequence (DNA): TGTGCCAGCAGTTTACTGGGACAGGTCCCTGGCCTCCTCTACGAGCAGTACTTC. This chain joins TRBV27 and TRBJ2-7; 8 nucleotides align to TRBD1. Per the germline V gene, CDR1 is MNHEY and CDR2 is SMNVEV (reference sequence). The junction had 15 bases not matched to a gene; V was cut back by 2 bases and J by 3 bases. The CDR3 consists of 18 residues.

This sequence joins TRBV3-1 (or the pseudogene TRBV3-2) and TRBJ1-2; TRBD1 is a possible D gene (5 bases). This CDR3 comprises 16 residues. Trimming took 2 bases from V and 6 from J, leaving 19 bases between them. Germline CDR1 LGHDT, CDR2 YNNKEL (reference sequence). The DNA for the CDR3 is TGTGCCAGCAGCCAATGGACCTTTCGGGGGGACGATGGCTACACCTTC. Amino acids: CASSQWTFRGDDGYTF.

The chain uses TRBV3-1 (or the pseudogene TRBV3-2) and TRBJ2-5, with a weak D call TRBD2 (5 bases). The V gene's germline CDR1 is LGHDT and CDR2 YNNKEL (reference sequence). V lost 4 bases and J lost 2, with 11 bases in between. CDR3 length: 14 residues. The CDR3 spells CASSLRSGQETQYF. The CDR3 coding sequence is TGTGCCAGCAGCCTTAGGTCGGGGCAAGAGACCCAGTACTTC.

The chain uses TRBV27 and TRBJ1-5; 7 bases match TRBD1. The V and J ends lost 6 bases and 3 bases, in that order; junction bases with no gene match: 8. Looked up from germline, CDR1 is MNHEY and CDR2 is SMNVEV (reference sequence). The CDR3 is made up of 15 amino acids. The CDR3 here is CASSLKGGPNQPQHF. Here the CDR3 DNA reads TGTGCCAGCAGCTTAAAAGGGGGCCCCAATCAGCCCCAGCATTTT.

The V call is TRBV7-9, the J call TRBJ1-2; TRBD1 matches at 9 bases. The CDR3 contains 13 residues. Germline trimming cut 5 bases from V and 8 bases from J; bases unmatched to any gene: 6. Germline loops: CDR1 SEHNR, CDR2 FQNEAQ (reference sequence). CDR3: CASSPGQGRGYTF. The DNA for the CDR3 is TGTGCCAGCAGCCCAGGACAGGGGCGAGGCTACACCTTC. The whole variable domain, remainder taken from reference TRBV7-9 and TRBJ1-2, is DTGVSQNPRHKITKRGQNVTFRCDPISEHNRLYWYRQTLGQGPEFLTYFQNEAQLEKSRLLSDRFSAERPKGSFSTLEIQRTEQGDSAMYLCASSPGQGRGYTFGSGTRLTVV.

The CDR3, as DNA: TGCGCCAGCAGCTTGACAGGCACTAACTATGGCTACACCTTC. It codes for CASSLTGTNYGYTF. The rearrangement joins TRBV5-1 to TRBJ1-2; possible D gene TRBD1, 5 bases. Between the trimmed V and J ends, which lost 1 base and 0 bases, there was a span of 7 bases. This CDR3 spans 14 amino acids. In germline, CDR1 is SGHRS, CDR2 YFSETQ.

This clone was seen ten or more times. CDR3 coding DNA: TGCGCCAGCAGCTTGGACAGGGTAAATGTGTTTTTT. It codes for CASSLDRVNVFF. The rearrangement uses TRBV5-1 and TRBJ2-2; a weak D match, TRBD1 (6 bases). This CDR3 spans 12 amino acids. Germline assignment: CDR1 SGHRS and CDR2 YFSETQ. V dropped 0 bases and J dropped 15 bases, with 12 bases sitting between them.

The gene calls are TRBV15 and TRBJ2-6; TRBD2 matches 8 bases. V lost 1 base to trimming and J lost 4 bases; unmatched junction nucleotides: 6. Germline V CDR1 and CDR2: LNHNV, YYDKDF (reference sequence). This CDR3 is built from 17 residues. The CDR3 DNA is TGTGCCACCAGCAGAGCGGGAGGGCCGCCCGGGGCCAACGTCCTGACTTTC. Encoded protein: CATSRAGGPPGANVLTF.

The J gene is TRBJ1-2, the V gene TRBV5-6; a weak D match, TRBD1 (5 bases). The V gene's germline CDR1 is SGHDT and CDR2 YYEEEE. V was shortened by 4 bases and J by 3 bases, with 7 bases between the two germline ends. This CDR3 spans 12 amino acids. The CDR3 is CASSPGDYGYTF. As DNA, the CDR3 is TGTGCCAGCAGCCCGGGGGACTATGGCTACACCTTC. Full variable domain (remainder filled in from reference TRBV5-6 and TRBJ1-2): DAGVTQSPTHLIKTRGQQVTLRCSPKSGHDTVSWYQQALGQGPQFIFQYYEEEERQRGNFPDRFSGHQFPNYSSELNVNALLLGDSALYLCASSPGDYGYTFGSGTRLTVV.

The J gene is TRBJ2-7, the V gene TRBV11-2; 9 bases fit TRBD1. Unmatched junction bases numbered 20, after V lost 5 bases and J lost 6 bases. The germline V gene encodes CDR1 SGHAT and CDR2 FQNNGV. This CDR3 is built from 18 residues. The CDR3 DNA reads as TGTGCCAGCAGCCCCATAGCGAGAGGACCGGGACAGGGTTTCGAGCAGTACTTC. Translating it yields CASSPIARGPGQGFEQYF.

Here the CDR3 reads CASSQWAGSSGNTIYF. CDR3 sequence (DNA): TGTGCCAGCAGCCAATGGGCAGGGTCCTCTGGAAACACCATATATTTT. The rearrangement joins TRBV3-1 (or the pseudogene TRBV3-2) to TRBJ1-3; D may be TRBD1 (5 bases). This CDR3 comprises 16 residues. V was shortened by 2 bases and J by 0 bases, with 11 bases between the two germline ends. Germline lookup yields CDR1 LGHDT and CDR2 YNNKEL (reference sequence).

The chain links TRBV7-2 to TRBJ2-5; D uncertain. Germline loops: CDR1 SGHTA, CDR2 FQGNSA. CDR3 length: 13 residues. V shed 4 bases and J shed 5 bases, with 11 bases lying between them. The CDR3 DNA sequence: TGTGCCAGCAGCTGGCTAGGTTCGGAGACCCAGTACTTC. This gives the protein CASSWLGSETQYF. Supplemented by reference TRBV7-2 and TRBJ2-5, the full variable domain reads GAGVSQSPSNKVTEKGKDVELRCDPISGHTALYWYRQSLGQGLEFLIYFQGNSAPDKSGLPSDRFSAERTGGSVSTLTIQRTQQEDSAVYLCASSWLGSETQYFGPGTRLLVL.

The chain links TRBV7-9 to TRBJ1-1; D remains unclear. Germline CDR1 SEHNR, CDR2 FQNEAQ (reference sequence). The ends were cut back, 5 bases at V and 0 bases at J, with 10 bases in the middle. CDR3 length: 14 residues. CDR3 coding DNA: TGTGCCAGCAGCCACGACACCGTGAACACTGAAGCTTTCTTT. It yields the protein CASSHDTVNTEAFF.

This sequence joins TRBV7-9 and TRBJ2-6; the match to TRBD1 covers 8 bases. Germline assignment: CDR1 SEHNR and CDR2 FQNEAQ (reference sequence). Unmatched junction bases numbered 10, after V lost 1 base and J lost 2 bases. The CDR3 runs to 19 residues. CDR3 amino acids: CASSLVGRGLLAGANVLTF. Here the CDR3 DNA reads TGTGCCAGCAGCTTAGTAGGCAGGGGGCTTCTAGCTGGGGCCAACGTCCTGACTTTC.

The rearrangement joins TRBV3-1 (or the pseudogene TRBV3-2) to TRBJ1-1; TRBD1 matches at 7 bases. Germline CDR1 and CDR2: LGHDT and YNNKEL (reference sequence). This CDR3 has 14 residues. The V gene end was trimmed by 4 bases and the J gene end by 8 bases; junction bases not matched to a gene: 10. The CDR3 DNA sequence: TGTGCCAGCAGCCCCCGTAGACAGGGCAGCGAAGCTTTCTTT. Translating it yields CASSPRRQGSEAFF.

Here the CDR3 reads CASSGNWQGSNGYTF. The CDR3 DNA is TGTGCCAGCAGTGGGAACTGGCAGGGAAGTAATGGCTACACCTTC. The chain has TRBV9 and TRBJ1-2, with D tentatively TRBD1 (5 bases). Germline V lookup: CDR1 SGDLS, CDR2 YYNGEE. The CDR3 totals 15 residues. V was cut by 5 bases and J by 6 bases, with 20 bases left in between. The full variable domain, completed using reference TRBV9 and TRBJ1-2, is DSGVTQTPKHLITATGQRVTLRCSPRSGDLSVYWYQQSLDQGLQFLIQYYNGEERAKGNILERFSAQQFPDLHSELNLSSLELGDSALYFCASSGNWQGSNGYTFGSGTRLTVV.

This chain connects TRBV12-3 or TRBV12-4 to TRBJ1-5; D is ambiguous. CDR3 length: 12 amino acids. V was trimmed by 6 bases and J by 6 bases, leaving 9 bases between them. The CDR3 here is CASSIPPQPQHF. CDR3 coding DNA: TGTGCCAGCAGCATCCCCCCTCAGCCCCAGCATTTT.

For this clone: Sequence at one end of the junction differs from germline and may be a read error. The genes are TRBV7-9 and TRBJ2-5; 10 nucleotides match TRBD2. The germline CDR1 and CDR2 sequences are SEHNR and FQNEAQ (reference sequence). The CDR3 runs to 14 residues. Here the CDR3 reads CASSLAGAQETQYF. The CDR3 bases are TGTGCCAGCAGCCTAGCGGGGGCACAAGAGACCCAGTACTTC.

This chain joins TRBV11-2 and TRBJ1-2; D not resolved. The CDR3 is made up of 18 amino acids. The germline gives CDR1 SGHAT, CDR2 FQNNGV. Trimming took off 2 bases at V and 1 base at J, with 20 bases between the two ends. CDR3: CASSLLPLEAPRNYGYTF. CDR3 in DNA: TGTGCCAGCAGCTTACTTCCGCTGGAGGCTCCACGTAACTATGGCTACACCTTC.

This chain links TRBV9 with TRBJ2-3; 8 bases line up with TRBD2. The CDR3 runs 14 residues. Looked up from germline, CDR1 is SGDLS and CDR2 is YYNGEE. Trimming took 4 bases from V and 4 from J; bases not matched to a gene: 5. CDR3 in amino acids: CASSFGTSPDTQYF. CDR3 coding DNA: TGTGCCAGCAGCTTTGGGACTAGTCCAGATACGCAGTATTTT.

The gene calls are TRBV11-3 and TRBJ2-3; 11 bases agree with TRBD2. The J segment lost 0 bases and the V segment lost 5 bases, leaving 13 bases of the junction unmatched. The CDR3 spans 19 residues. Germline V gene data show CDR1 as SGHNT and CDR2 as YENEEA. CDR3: CASSPGTSGPAGSTDTQYF. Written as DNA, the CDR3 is TGTGCCAGCAGCCCTGGGACTAGCGGACCGGCAGGAAGCACAGATACGCAGTATTTT.

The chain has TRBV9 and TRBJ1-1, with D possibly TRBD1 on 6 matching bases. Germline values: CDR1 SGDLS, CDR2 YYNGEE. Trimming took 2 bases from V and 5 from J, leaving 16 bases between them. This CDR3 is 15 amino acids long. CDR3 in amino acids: CASSVTGHGGTEAFF. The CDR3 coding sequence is TGTGCCAGCAGCGTCACAGGGCACGGGGGGACTGAAGCTTTCTTT.

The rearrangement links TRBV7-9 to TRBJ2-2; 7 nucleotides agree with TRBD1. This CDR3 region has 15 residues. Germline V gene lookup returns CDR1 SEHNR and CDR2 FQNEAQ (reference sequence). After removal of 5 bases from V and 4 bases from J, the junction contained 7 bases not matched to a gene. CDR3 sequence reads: CASSQPTGTTGELFF. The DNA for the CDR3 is TGTGCCAGCAGCCAGCCGACAGGGACCACCGGGGAGCTGTTTTTT.